A selection of T cell receptor beta chains follows, all from one sample in a study of CD8 T cells in ankylosing spondylitis. TCRdb used MiXCR to reprocess the 5' RACE reads, holding one entry per CDR3 protein. The sample records about 300,000 distinct CDR3 sequences, 11% being singletons. The sample was blood, either unsorted or a sorted T cell fraction (not recorded which). Every receptor here comes from a female donor with ankylosing spondylitis or in good health (not recorded which). Each CDR3 is given without its conserved first and last residue.

v_gene	j_gene	CDR3aa
TRBV4-1	TRBJ2-5	ASSDNPSGRGGETQY
TRBV5-1	TRBJ2-3	ASRLLAGYDTQY
TRBV29-1	TRBJ2-3	SVEGADLLHTDTQY
TRBV7-9	TRBJ1-2	ASSWNRDGYT
TRBV6-4	TRBJ2-2	ASSDFRTGNTGELF
TRBV2	TRBJ2-4	ATIARLAGGNIQY
TRBV7-9	TRBJ2-3	ASSQLGSTDTQY
TRBV29-1	TRBJ1-1	SVEDRRGGGTEAF
TRBV10-1	TRBJ2-5	ASSAGQGGPETQY
TRBV5-1	TRBJ2-3	ASSLGDHRTDTQY
TRBV7-2	TRBJ2-5	ASSTSPQETQY
TRBV7-6	TRBJ2-3	ASSLGRGHRADTQY
TRBV28	TRBJ1-5	ASNPSGTGGYQPQH
TRBV3-1	TRBJ2-2	ASSALGELF
TRBV28	TRBJ1-6	ASRWTGGNSPLH
TRBV5-1	TRBJ2-1	ASSLSGEGHNEQF
TRBV3-1	TRBJ1-2	ASSQDLYYGYT
TRBV6-5	TRBJ2-1	ASSYNGGPTTYNEQF
TRBV10-3	TRBJ1-1	AIMKDTEAF
TRBV28	TRBJ2-2	ASSLSGAPGNTGELF
TRBV7-2	TRBJ2-4	ASSFFIAKNIQY
TRBV11-2	TRBJ1-1	ASSARYGAF
TRBV12-3/TRBV12-4	TRBJ1-1	ASSSKRYTEAF
TRBV5-1	TRBJ2-2	ASSLRLTANTGELF
TRBV12-3/TRBV12-4	TRBJ2-1	ASSPDRGRDNEQF
TRBV10-3	TRBJ1-2	AISEGTGYGYT
TRBV28	TRBJ2-2	ASSSSGGARTGELF
TRBV5-1	TRBJ2-1	ASSRVAGGAYNEQF
TRBV6-5	TRBJ1-5	ASSYSLGDGQPQH
TRBV29-1	TRBJ2-1	SARTSGEQF
TRBV6-2/TRBV6-3	TRBJ2-7	ALSRDGGTSYEQY
TRBV29-1	TRBJ2-7	SVTDISYEQY
TRBV9	TRBJ2-7	ASSRPGQECYEQY
TRBV6-1	TRBJ2-1	ATGPGSSYNEQF
TRBV3-1	TRBJ2-7	ASSQRAGHYEQY
TRBV7-2	TRBJ1-1	ASSPGGWTEAF
TRBV7-2	TRBJ2-7	ASSLGQVMSYEQY
TRBV30	TRBJ1-1	AWRERGGSTEAF
TRBV3-1	TRBJ2-2	ASRTGGAGELF
TRBV5-1	TRBJ2-7	ASSYSGQGASYEQY
TRBV7-9	TRBJ2-7	ASSFTGQGAYEQY
TRBV11-1	TRBJ2-1	ASSFQPLGLAGGDEQF
TRBV13	TRBJ2-7	ASSSDRVGEQY
TRBV7-9	TRBJ2-7	ASSYRDRPYEQY
TRBV7-3	TRBJ2-5	ASSLIAGGLETQY
TRBV20-1	TRBJ2-3	SARASGTDTQY
TRBV7-9	TRBJ2-7	ASSLDGPYYEQY
TRBV4-2	TRBJ1-2	ASSQAPGQRYGYT
TRBV7-9	TRBJ2-1	ASSPWTSANYNEQF
TRBV5-1	TRBJ2-2	ASSLAPGSNTGELF
TRBV5-1	TRBJ2-7	ASSLGGTVYEQY
TRBV12-3/TRBV12-4	TRBJ2-7	ASTLSRYEQY
TRBV9	TRBJ2-7	ASSVTSGGLEQY
TRBV28	TRBJ2-1	ASLGGAYGNEQF
TRBV27	TRBJ2-7	ASSSRAGAFYEQY
TRBV29-1	TRBJ2-5	PRQETQY
TRBV12-3/TRBV12-4	TRBJ2-2	ASRFGRDTGELF